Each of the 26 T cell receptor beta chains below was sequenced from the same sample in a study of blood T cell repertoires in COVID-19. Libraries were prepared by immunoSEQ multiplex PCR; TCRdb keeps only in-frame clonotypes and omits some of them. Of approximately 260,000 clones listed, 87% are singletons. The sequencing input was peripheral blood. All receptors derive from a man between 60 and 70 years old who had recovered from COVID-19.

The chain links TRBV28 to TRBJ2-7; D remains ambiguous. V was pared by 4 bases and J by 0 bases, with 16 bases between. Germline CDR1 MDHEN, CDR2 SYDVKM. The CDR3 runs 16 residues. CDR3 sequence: CASSWVVPPGSYEQYF. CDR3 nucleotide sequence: TGTGCCAGCAGTTGGGTAGTCCCCCCGGGCTCCTACGAGCAGTACTTC.

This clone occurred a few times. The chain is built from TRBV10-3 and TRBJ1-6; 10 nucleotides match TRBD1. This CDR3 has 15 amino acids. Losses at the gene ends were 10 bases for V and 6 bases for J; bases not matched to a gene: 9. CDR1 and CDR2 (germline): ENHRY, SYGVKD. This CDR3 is CATKRQGAGNSPLHF. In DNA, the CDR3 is TGTGCCACAAAAAGACAGGGGGCCGGTAATTCACCCCTCCACTTT.

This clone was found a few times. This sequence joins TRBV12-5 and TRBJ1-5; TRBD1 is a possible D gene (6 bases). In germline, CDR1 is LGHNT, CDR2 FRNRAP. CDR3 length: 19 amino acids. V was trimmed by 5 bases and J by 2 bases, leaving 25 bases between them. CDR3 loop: CASGPLLNTGIKGNQPQHF. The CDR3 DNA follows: TGTGCTAGTGGTCCACTCCTCAATACAGGGATAAAGGGCAATCAGCCCCAGCATTTT.

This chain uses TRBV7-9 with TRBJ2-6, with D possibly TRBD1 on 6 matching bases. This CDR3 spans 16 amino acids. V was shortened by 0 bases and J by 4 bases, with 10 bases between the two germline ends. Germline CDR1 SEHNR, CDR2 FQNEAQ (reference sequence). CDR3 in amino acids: CASSLAYRAGANVLTF. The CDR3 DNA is TGTGCCAGCAGCTTAGCGTACAGGGCCGGGGCCAACGTCCTGACTTTC.

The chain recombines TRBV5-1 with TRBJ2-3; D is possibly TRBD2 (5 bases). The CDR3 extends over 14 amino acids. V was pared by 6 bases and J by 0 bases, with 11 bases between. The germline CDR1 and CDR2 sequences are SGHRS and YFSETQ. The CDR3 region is CASTPSPSTDTQYF. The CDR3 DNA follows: TGCGCCAGCACGCCTAGCCCTAGCACAGATACGCAGTATTTT.

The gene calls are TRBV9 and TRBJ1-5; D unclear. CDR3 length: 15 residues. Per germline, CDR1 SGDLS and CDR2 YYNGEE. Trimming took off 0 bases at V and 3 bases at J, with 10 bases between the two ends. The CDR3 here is CASSVGTGNNQPQHF. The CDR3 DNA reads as TGTGCCAGCAGCGTAGGTACGGGTAACAATCAGCCCCAGCATTTT.

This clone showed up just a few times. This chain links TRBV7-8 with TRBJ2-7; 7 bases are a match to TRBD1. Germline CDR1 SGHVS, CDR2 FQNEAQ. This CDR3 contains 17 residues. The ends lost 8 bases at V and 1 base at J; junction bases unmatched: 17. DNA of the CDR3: TGTGCCAGCTCTGGGGTGAAGGACAGGCAGAGTTCCTACGAGCAGTACGTC. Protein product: CASSGVKDRQSSYEQYV.

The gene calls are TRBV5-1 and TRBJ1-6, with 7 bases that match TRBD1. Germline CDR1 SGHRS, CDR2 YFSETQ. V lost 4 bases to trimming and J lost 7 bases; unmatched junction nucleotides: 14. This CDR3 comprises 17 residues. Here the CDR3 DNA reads TGCGCCAGCAGCCCGACCCTAACAGGGGCGATCAATTCACCCCTCCACTTT. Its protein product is CASSPTLTGAINSPLHF.

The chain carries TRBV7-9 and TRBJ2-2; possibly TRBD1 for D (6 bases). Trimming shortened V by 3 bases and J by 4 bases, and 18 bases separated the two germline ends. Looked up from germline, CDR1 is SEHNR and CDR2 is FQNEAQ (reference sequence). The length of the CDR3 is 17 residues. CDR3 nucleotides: TGTGCCAGCAGCTTTCCCCCGAGACAGGCCCTCACCGGGGAGCTGTTTTTT. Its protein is CASSFPPRQALTGELFF.

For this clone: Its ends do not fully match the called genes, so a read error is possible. The CDR3 nucleotides are TGCTCCTGCAGCGTTGCGTACAATGAGCAGTTCTTC. As protein: CSCSVAYNEQFF. The chain employs TRBV6-5 and TRBJ2-1; D is unclear. This CDR3 contains 12 residues. Per the germline V gene, CDR1 is MNHEY and CDR2 is SVGAGI.

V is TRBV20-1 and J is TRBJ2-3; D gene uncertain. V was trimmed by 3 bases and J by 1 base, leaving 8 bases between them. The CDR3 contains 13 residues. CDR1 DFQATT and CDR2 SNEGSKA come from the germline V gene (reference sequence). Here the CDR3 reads CSASTARTDTQYF. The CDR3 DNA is TGCAGTGCTAGTACAGCTCGCACAGATACGCAGTATTTT.

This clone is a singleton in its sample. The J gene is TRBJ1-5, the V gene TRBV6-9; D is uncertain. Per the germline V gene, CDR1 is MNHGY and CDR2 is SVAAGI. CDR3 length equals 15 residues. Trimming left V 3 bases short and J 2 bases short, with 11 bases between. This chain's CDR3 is CASSYTSRGNQPQHF. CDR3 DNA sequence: TGTGCCAGCAGTTACACTTCCCGTGGCAATCAGCCCCAGCATTTT.

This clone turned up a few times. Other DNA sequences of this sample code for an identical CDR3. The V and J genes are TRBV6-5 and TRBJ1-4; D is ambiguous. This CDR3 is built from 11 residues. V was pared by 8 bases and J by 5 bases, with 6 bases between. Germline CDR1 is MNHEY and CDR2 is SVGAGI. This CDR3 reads CASGPNEKLFF. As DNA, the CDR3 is TGTGCCAGCGGCCCGAATGAAAAACTGTTTTTT.

CDR3 nucleotides: TGTGCCAGCAGTCGACGGGACAGGGGAACTGAAGCTTTCTTT. This codes for CASSRRDRGTEAFF. The chain employs TRBV27 and TRBJ1-1; TRBD1 matches at 10 bases. CDR3 size: 14 residues. V trimming: 5 bases; J trimming: 5 bases; junction bases outside the gene matches: 5. Looked up from germline, CDR1 is MNHEY and CDR2 is SMNVEV (reference sequence).

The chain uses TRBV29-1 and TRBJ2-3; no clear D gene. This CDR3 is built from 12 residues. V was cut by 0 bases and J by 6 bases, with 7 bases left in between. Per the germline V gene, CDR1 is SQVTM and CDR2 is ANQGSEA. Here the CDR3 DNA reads TGCAGCGTTGAAGATCCCCGGGATACGCAGTATTTT. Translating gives CSVEDPRDTQYF.

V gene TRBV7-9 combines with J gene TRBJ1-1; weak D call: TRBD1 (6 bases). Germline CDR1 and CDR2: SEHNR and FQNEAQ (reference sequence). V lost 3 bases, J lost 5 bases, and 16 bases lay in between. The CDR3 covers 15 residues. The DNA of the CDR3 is TGTGCCAGCAGCTTTACAGGGTCGACTATGACTGAAGCTTTCTTT. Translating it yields CASSFTGSTMTEAFF.

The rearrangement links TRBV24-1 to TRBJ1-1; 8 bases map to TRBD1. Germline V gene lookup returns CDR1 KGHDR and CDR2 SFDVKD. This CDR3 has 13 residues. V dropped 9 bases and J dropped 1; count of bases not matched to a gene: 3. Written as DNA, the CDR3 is TGTGCCACCCAAGACAGGGGGAACACTGAAGCTTTCTTT. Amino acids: CATQDRGNTEAFF.

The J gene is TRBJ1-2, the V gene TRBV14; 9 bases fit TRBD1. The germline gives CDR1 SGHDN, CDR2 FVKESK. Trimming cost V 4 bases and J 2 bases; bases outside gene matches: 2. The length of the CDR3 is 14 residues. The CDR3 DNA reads TGTGCCAGCAGCCTACAGGGGGCAAACTATGGCTACACCTTC. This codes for CASSLQGANYGYTF. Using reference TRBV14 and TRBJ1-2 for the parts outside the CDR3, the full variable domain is EAGVTQFPSHSVIEKGQTVTLRCDPISGHDNLYWYRRVMGKEIKFLLHFVKESKQDESGMPNNRFLAERTGGTYSTLKVQPAELEDSGVYFCASSLQGANYGYTFGSGTRLTVV.

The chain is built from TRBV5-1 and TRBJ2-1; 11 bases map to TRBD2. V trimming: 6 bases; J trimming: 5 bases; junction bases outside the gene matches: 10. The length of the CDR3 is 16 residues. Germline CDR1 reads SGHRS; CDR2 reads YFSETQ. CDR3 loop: CASISGGARRDNEQFF. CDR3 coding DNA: TGCGCCAGCATTAGCGGGGGGGCGAGAAGGGACAATGAGCAGTTCTTC.

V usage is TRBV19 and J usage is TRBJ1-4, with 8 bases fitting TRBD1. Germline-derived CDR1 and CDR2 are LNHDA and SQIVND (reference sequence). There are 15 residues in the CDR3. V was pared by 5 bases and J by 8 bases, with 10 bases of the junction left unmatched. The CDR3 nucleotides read TGTGCCAGTAGTCCAAACAGGGGGGCGTGGGAAAAACTGTTTTTT. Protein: CASSPNRGAWEKLFF. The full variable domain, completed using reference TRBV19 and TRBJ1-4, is DGGITQSPKYLFRKEGQNVTLSCEQNLNHDAMYWYRQDPGQGLRLIYYSQIVNDFQKGDIAEGYSVSREKKESFPLTVTSAQKNPTAFYLCASSPNRGAWEKLFFGSGTQLSVL.

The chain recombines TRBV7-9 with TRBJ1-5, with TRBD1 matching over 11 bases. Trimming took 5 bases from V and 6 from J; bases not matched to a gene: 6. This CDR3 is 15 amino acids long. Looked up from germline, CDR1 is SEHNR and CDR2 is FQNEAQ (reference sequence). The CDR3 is CASSAGQGGGQPQHF. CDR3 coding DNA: TGTGCCAGCAGCGCGGGACAGGGGGGAGGTCAGCCCCAGCATTTT.

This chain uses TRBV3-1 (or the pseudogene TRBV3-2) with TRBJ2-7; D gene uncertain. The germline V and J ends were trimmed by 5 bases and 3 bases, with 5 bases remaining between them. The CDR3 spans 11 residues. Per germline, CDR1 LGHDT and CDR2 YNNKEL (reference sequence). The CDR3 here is CASSSYYEQYF. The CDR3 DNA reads TGTGCCAGCAGCTCGTACTACGAGCAGTACTTC.

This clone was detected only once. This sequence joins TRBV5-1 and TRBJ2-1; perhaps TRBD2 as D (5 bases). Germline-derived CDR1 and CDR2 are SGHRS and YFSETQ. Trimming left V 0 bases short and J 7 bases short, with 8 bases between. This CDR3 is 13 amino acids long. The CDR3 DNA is TGCGCCAGCAGCTTGGTCGGACTGAATGAGCAGTTCTTC. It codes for CASSLVGLNEQFF. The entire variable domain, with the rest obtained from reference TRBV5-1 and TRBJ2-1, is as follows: KAGVTQTPRYLIKTRGQQVTLSCSPISGHRSVSWYQQTPGQGLQFLFEYFSETQRNKGNFPGRFSGRQFSNSRSEMNVSTLELGDSALYLCASSLVGLNEQFFGPGTRLTVL.

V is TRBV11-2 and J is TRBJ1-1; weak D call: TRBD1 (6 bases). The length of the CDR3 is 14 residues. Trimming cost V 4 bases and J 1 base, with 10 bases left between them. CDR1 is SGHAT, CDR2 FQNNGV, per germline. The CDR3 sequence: CASSSGQTNTEAFF. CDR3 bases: TGTGCCAGCAGCTCTGGACAGACGAACACTGAAGCTTTCTTT.

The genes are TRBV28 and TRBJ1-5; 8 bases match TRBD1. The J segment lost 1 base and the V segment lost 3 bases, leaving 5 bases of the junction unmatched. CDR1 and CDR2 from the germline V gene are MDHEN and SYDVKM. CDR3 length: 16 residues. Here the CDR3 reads CASSFRTGLSNQPQHF. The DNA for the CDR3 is TGTGCCAGCAGTTTCCGGACAGGGTTGAGCAATCAGCCCCAGCATTTT.

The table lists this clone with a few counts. The CDR3 DNA reads as TGTGCCAGCTCGTCGCGTCAGGCTGGTGAAGCTTTCTTT. Its translation is CASSSRQAGEAFF. The rearrangement links TRBV6-1 to TRBJ1-1; D is unresolved. The CDR3 runs to 13 residues. The germline CDR1 and CDR2 sequences are MNHNS and SASEGT. The V gene lost 8 bases and the J gene lost 7 bases, with 17 bases spanning the gap.